The clone carrying this T cell receptor beta chain has a handful of counts. Germline CDR1 KGHDR, CDR2 SFDVKD. After removal of 5 bases from V and 13 bases from J, the junction contained 4 bases not matched to a gene. The CDR3 is 12 residues long. The data derive from a study of blood T cells in healthy people across ages. Next came a second PCR, run for about 6 to 12 cycles, which used a sample-barcoded 5' primer along with a J-beta primer mix. TCRdb re-analysed the 5' RACE reads in MiXCR, keeping a single row per CDR3 protein. The sample holds some 750,000 distinct CDR3 sequences, about a fifth seen once.

The sequence derives from a man between 65 and 85 years old in good health. The chain links TRBV24-1 to TRBJ2-1; TRBD2 matches at 10 bases. The sample comprised blood. DNA of the CDR3: TGTGCCACCAGTGGCAGACTAGCGGGTCAGTTCTTC. Its translation is CATSGRLAGQFF.